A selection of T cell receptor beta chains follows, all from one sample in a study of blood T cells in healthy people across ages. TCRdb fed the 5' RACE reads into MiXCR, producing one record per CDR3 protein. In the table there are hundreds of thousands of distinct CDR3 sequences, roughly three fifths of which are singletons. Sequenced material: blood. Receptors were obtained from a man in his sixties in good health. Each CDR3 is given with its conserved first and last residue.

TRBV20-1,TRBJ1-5,CSARGPGYSNQPQHF
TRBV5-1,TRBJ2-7,CASSSSFYEQYF
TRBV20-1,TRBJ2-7,CSVRGQGPYEQYF
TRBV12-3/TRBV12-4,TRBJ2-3,CASRMDRGLRVDTQYF
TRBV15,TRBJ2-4,CATSRDTAAGDNIQYF
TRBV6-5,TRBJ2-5,CASSYSGTARETQYF
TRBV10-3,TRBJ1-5,CATEPGQGAQPQHF
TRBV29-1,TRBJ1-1,CSARTTSGTEAFF
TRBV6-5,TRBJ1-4,CASSTRRGTGEKLFF
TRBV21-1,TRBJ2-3,CASSNGRQGGDRGTDTQYF
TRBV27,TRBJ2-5,CASSFSTSGQTQYF
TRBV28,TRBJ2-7,CASTGLHEQYF
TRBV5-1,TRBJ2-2,CASSLWRGAATGELFF
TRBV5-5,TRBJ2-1,CASSYTGLAANEQFF
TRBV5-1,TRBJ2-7,CASSLLGAYEQYF
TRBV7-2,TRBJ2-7,CASSLVVGHYEQYF
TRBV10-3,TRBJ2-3,CAISTAGDTQYF
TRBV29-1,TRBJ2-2,CSVEDNGRGTGELFF
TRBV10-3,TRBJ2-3,CAISGASGGIGDTQYF
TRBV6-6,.,CASSYAGMETQYF
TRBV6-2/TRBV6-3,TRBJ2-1,CASAFGGRSGSSYNEQFF
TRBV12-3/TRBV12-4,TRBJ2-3,CASSLRATDTQYF
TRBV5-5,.,CASSWVWADETQYF
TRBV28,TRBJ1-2,CASISLRGLPFYTF
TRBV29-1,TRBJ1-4,CSVGRGDSNEKLFF
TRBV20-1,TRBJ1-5,CSAQEGSQPQHF
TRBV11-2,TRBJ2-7,CASSLGSGAYNEQYF
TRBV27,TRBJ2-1,CASSLLGQATYNEQFF
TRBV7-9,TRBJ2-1,CASSQGRVNEQFF
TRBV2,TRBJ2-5,CASSGSGQETQYF
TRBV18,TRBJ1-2,CASSSTGTGNYGYTF
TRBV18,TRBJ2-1,CASSPPGTGSLYEQFF
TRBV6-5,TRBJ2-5,CASRPGQYQETQYF
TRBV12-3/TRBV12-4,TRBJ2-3,CASSTTSGGSTDTQYF
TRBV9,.,CASSVAGTTKGTQYF
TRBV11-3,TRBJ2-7,CASSLDSGTGREQYF
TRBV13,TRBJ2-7,CASSSRDEQYF
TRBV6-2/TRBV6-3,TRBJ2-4,CASRAQGDMDIQYF
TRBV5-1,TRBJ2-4,CASSLDGTGRNIQYF
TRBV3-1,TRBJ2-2,CASSQGAGAYTGELFF
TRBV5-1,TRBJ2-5,CASSLEGAIETQYF
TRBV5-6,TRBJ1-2,CASHNYRTGGNYGYTF
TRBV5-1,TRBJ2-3,CASSMAGTTGGTDTQYF
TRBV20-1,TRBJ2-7,CSAKGQHYEQYF
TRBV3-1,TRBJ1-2,CASSQGTGFGYTF
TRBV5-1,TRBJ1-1,CASRLTGLQAFF
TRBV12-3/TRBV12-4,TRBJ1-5,CASSLRRGYGNQPQHF